What follows are 21 T cell receptor beta chains derived from one specimen sequenced in a study of T cell responses to AZD1222 COVID-19 vaccine. The protocol was immunoSEQ multiplex PCR, while the TCRdb copy is restricted to in-frame clones and leaves out a portion. This sample yields roughly 99,000 clones, of which approximately 89% are seen a single time; 6.5% to 10% belongs to the top ten. The sequences come from peripheral blood, collected 28 days after the second AZD1222 dose. The receptors here all came from an adult who received the AZD1222 COVID-19 vaccine.

V gene TRBV3-1 (or the pseudogene TRBV3-2) combines with J gene TRBJ2-1; tentatively, D is TRBD1 (5 bases). Per germline, CDR1 LGHDT and CDR2 YNNKEL (reference sequence). Between the trimmed V and J ends, which lost 4 bases and 5 bases, there was a span of 12 bases. The CDR3 loop spans 14 amino acids. The CDR3: CASSRYMTDNEQFF. In DNA, the CDR3 is TGTGCCAGCAGCCGTTACATGACAGACAATGAGCAGTTCTTC.

The chain uses TRBV14 and TRBJ2-1, with 12 positions matching TRBD2. Losses at the gene ends were 3 bases for V and 0 bases for J; bases not matched to a gene: 3. This CDR3 is built from 17 residues. The germline V gene has CDR1 SGHDN and CDR2 FVKESK. Written as DNA, the CDR3 is TGTGCCAGCAGCCACGGACTAGCGGGGCGCTCCTACAATGAGCAGTTCTTC. It encodes CASSHGLAGRSYNEQFF.

J is TRBJ2-3 and V is TRBV9; no firm D call. CDR1 is SGDLS and CDR2 is YYNGEE in the germline V gene. The CDR3 contains 12 residues. V lost 0 bases to trimming and J lost 4 bases, with 3 bases between them. The CDR3 loop reads CASSVGSDTQYF. The CDR3 DNA sequence: TGTGCCAGCAGCGTAGGGTCAGATACGCAGTATTTT.

The rearrangement joins TRBV27 to TRBJ1-4; maybe TRBD1 (6 bases). CDR1 is MNHEY and CDR2 is SMNVEV in the germline V gene (reference sequence). Trimming cost V 4 bases and J 8 bases, with 17 bases left between them. This CDR3 has 15 residues. CDR3 region: CASSSLGAGGEKLFF. The CDR3 nucleotides read TGTGCCAGCAGTTCGCTGGGGGCTGGAGGAGAAAAACTGTTTTTT.

The J gene is TRBJ2-2, the V gene TRBV24-1; D is unclear. The CDR3 runs 13 residues. V was clipped by 8 bases and J by 3 bases, with 9 bases between them. CDR1 and CDR2 from the germline V gene are KGHDR and SFDVKD. The CDR3 loop reads CATMAGYTGELFF. The CDR3 bases are TGTGCCACCATGGCCGGGTACACCGGGGAGCTGTTTTTT.

This clone has just a few counts. The rearrangement uses TRBV18 and TRBJ1-1, with D uncertain. The V and J ends lost 0 bases and 7 bases respectively, with 9 bases between them. Germline CDR1 KGHSH, CDR2 LQKENI. The CDR3 covers 13 residues. The CDR3 reads CASSPPTRIEAFF. CDR3 nucleotides: TGTGCCAGCTCACCACCTACAAGGATTGAAGCTTTCTTT.

J is TRBJ2-1 and V is TRBV19; 10 bases fit TRBD1. The CDR3 totals 15 residues. Germline V lookup: CDR1 LNHDA, CDR2 SQIVND (reference sequence). J lost 6 bases, V lost 6 bases, and 8 bases had no gene match. In DNA, the CDR3 is TGTGCCAGTAGATCCGGGACAGGGGTACGCAATGAGCAGTTCTTC. Protein: CASRSGTGVRNEQFF. Full variable domain (rest looked up from reference TRBV19 and TRBJ2-1): DGGITQSPKYLFRKEGQNVTLSCEQNLNHDAMYWYRQDPGQGLRLIYYSQIVNDFQKGDIAEGYSVSREKKESFPLTVTSAQKNPTAFYLCASRSGTGVRNEQFFGPGTRLTVL.

The rearrangement joins TRBV6-5 to TRBJ1-2, with 7 nucleotides matching TRBD1. V lost 9 bases and J lost 2; bases outside the gene matches: 6. CDR1 MNHEY and CDR2 SVGAGI come from the germline V gene. There are 13 residues in the CDR3. The CDR3 protein is CASRDRSNYGYTF. DNA of the CDR3: TGTGCCAGTAGGGACAGATCCAACTATGGCTACACCTTC.

The rearrangement links TRBV12-3 or TRBV12-4 to TRBJ2-7; a possible D gene is TRBD1 (5 bases). CDR3 length: 12 amino acids. V was clipped by 6 bases and J by 2 bases, with 8 bases between them. The CDR3 DNA is TGTGCCAGCAGGACAGCGCCCTACGAGCAGTACTTC. This encodes CASRTAPYEQYF.

Note on this clone: One end of the junction is discordant with germline, which a read error may explain. The V call is TRBV18, the J call TRBJ1-2; 7 bases line up with TRBD1. The CDR3 is 14 amino acids. The germline gives CDR1 KGHSH, CDR2 LQKENI. As DNA, the CDR3 is TGTGCCAGCTCACCACCAGGGGGCTACTACGGCTACACCTTC. It codes for CASSPPGGYYGYTF.

CDR3 amino acids: CASSYSWGASYEQYF. The CDR3 DNA sequence: TGTGCCAGCAGTTACTCTTGGGGCGCGTCCTACGAGCAGTACTTC. The chain employs TRBV6-5 and TRBJ2-7, with D maybe TRBD1 (5 bases). The CDR3 covers 15 residues. Germline CDR1 and CDR2: MNHEY and SVGAGI. V lost 0 bases, J lost 1 base, and 10 bases lay in between.

The CDR3 is CASSDLSEQGVIMGEQYF. As DNA, the CDR3 is TGTGCCAGCAGTGATTTGTCGGAGCAGGGGGTTATTATGGGGGAGCAGTACTTC. The chain couples TRBV2 to TRBJ2-7, with 7 bases matching TRBD1. CDR3 length equals 18 residues. The germline V gene has CDR1 SNHLY and CDR2 FYNNEI. Trimming at V came to 3 bases and at J to 7 bases, leaving 21 bases not matched to a gene.

The chain joins TRBV5-5 to TRBJ1-5, with D unclear. The germline V and J ends were trimmed by 5 bases and 4 bases, with 16 bases remaining between them. CDR3 length equals 15 residues. Germline lookup yields CDR1 SGHKS and CDR2 YYEKEE (reference sequence). CDR3 in DNA: TGTGCCAGCAGTCTGACATCGGCGGGGAATCAGCCCCAGCATTTT. This sequence encodes CASSLTSAGNQPQHF.

V is TRBV9 and J is TRBJ1-2; D perhaps matches TRBD1 (5 bases). The length of the CDR3 is 14 residues. Per germline, CDR1 SGDLS and CDR2 YYNGEE. V was trimmed by 0 bases and J by 7 bases, leaving 13 bases between them. CDR3 amino acids: CASSVGQGKVGYTF. Here the CDR3 DNA reads TGTGCCAGCAGCGTAGGGCAGGGTAAGGTTGGCTACACCTTC.

The chain employs TRBV19 and TRBJ2-5; 9 bases match TRBD2. V was pared by 5 bases and J by 2 bases, with 9 bases of the junction left unmatched. Germline V CDR1 and CDR2: LNHDA, SQIVND (reference sequence). The CDR3 loop spans 16 amino acids. The CDR3: CASSSHGLARQETQYF. The CDR3 region has the DNA TGTGCCAGTAGTTCCCACGGACTAGCGAGACAAGAGACCCAGTACTTC.

The V call is TRBV19, the J call TRBJ1-1, with D unresolved. The CDR3 sequence is 13 residues long. The ends were cut back, 5 bases at V and 1 base at J, with 8 bases in the middle. Germline loops: CDR1 LNHDA, CDR2 SQIVND (reference sequence). Here the CDR3 DNA reads TGTGCCAGTAGTCCGGGAGAGAACACTGAAGCTTTCTTT. As protein: CASSPGENTEAFF.

CDR3 bases: TGCGCCAGCCAAATTGGAGATAATGAAAAACTGTTTTTT. Its translation: CASQIGDNEKLFF. The chain carries TRBV5-1 and TRBJ1-4; D gene uncertain. This CDR3 comprises 13 residues. The germline CDR1 and CDR2 sequences are SGHRS and YFSETQ. V was cut by 7 bases and J by 4 bases, with 11 bases left in between.

This clone was picked up one time. The genes are TRBV7-3 and TRBJ2-3, with D unresolved. This CDR3 has 17 amino acids. CDR1 is SGHTA, CDR2 FQGTGA, per germline. V was clipped by 3 bases and J by 0 bases, with 16 bases between them. The CDR3 reads CASSFLGERSSTDTQYF. In nucleotides, the CDR3 is TGTGCCAGCAGCTTCCTCGGAGAGCGCTCTAGCACAGATACGCAGTATTTT.

This chain links TRBV12-3 or TRBV12-4 with TRBJ2-7; D ambiguous. This CDR3 spans 13 amino acids. V shed 5 bases and J shed 3 bases, with 11 bases lying between them. The CDR3 DNA reads as TGTGCCAGCAGTCCCGGTCAGAACTACGAGCAGTACTTC. Amino acid sequence: CASSPGQNYEQYF.

The J gene is TRBJ1-5, the V gene TRBV6-5, with 9 bases matching TRBD1. The CDR3 length is 14 residues. With 7 bases clipped from V and 6 bases from J, the junction kept 7 bases outside the gene matches. CDR1 is MNHEY and CDR2 is SVGAGI in the germline V gene. The CDR3 DNA is TGTGCCAGCAAAAGCGGGACAGGGACTCAGCCCCAGCATTTT. It encodes CASKSGTGTQPQHF.

This clone was counted only a few times. The chain couples TRBV10-3 to TRBJ1-4; the D gene is possibly TRBD1 (6 bases). The CDR3 runs 18 residues. Germline assignment: CDR1 ENHRY and CDR2 SYGVKD. Trimming took 3 bases from V and 4 from J, leaving 21 bases between them. CDR3 sequence reads: CAISERGATGGHNEKLFF. The CDR3 coding sequence is TGTGCCATCAGTGAAAGGGGAGCGACTGGGGGGCATAATGAAAAACTGTTTTTT.